The TCR beta chain under discussion was sequenced for a study of blood T cell repertoires in COVID-19. Background on the study: Both acute and convalescent COVID-19 samples were obtained from the United States, Italy and Spain.

The Seattle site enrolled patients during active infection and followed them longitudinally. TCRdb keeps only in-frame clones here, not all; method: immunoSEQ multiplex PCR. The table has around 50,000 clones, around 90% seen once. The CDR3 consists of 13 residues. Germline loops: CDR1 GTSNPN, CDR2 SVGIG (reference sequence). The V gene end was trimmed by 0 bases and the J gene end by 9 bases; junction bases not matched to a gene: 5. J is TRBJ2-3 and V is TRBV30, with 8 bases that match TRBD2. The sequence came from an elderly woman with COVID-19, enrolled during active disease. Sequencing was carried out using peripheral blood. DNA of the CDR3: TGTGCCTGGAGTGTACGGGAGGGAAAAACGCAGTATTTT. Translated: CAWSVREGKTQYF.